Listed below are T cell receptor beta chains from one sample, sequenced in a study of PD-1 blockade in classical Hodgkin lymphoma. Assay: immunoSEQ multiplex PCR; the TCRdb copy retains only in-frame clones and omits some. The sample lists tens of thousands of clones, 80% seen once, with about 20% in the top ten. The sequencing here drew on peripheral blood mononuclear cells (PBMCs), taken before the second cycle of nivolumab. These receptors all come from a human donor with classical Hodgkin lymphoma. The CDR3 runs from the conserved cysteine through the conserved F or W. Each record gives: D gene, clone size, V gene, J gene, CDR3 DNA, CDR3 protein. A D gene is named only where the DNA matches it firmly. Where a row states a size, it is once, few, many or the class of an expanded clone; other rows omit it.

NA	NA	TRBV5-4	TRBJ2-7	TGTGCCAGCAGCGCCCCCCGGGGGCAGGCCTACGAGCAGTACTTC	CASSAPRGQAYEQYF
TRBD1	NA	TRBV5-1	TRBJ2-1	TGCGCCAGCAGCCGACAGGGCCCCCCGTCCTACAATGAGCAGTTCTTC	CASSRQGPPSYNEQFF
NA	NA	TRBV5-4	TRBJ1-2	TGTGCCAGCAGCTTGGTGGTTCAGCAATTGGATGGCTACACCTTC	CASSLVVQQLDGYTF
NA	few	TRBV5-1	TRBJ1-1	TGCGCCAGCAGCTTGGCTGGGCAGGGGAACACTGAAGCTTTCTTT	CASSLAGQGNTEAFF
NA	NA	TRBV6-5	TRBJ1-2	TGTGCCAGCAGCCAGGGACCGCTAAACTATGGCTACACCTTC	CASSQGPLNYGYTF
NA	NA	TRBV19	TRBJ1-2	TGTGCCAGTAGTACTCCCGGGAGGGGCTATGGCTACACCTTC	CASSTPGRGYGYTF
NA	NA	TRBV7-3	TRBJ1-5	TGTGCCAGCAGCTTAAATCGGGATCAGCCCCAGCATTTT	CASSLNRDQPQHF
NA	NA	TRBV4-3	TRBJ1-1	TGCGCCAGCAGCCAAGACCCCGGGACAGAAGCTTTCTTT	CASSQDPGTEAFF
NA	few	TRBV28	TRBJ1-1	TGTGCCAGCAGGGGCAGGACGAACACTGAAGCTTTCTTT	CASRGRTNTEAFF
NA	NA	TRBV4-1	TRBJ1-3	TGCGCCAGCAGCCCCACGGCAGGACGAGAAAACACCATATATTTT	CASSPTAGRENTIYF
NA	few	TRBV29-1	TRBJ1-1	TGCAGCGTTGGCGTGACCGACACTGAAGCTTTCTTT	CSVGVTDTEAFF
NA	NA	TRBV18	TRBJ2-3	TGTGCCAGCACAGGACAGAACACAGATACGCAGTATTTT	CASTGQNTDTQYF
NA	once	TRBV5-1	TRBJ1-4	TGCGCCAGCAGAGGCAGCCCAACTAATGAAAAACTGTTTTTT	CASRGSPTNEKLFF
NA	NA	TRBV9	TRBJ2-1	TGTGCCAGCAGCGTACCGGGGGGCGGTGAGCAGTTCTTC	CASSVPGGGEQFF
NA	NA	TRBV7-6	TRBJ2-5	TGTGCCAGCAGCCGGGATGTTGGGGAGACCCAGTACTTC	CASSRDVGETQYF
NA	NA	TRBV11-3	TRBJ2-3	TGTGCCAGCAGCGTATACTACGGAGATACGCAGTATTTT	CASSVYYGDTQYF
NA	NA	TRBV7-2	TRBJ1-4	TGTGCCAGCAGCCAAGCCCGGGGGCAGTCTAATGAAAAACTGTTTTTT	CASSQARGQSNEKLFF
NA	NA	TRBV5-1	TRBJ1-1	TGCGCCAGCAGCTTGGGAGAGAGCACTGAAGCTTTCTTT	CASSLGESTEAFF
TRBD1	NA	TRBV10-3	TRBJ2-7	TGTGCCATCACTGACGACAGGGAACCCTACGAGCAGTACTTC	CAITDDREPYEQYF
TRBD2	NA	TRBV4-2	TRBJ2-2	TGTGCCAGCAGCCCGTTAGCGGGAGTGGACACCGGGGAGCTGTTTTTT	CASSPLAGVDTGELFF
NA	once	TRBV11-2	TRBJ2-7	TGTGCCAGCAGCTTGCTACAGGGCGGGGAGCAGTACTTC	CASSLLQGGEQYF
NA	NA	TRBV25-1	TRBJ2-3	TGTGCCAGCAGTGAATGGGGAACCACAGATACGCAGTATTTT	CASSEWGTTDTQYF
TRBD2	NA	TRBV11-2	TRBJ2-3	TGTGCCAGCAGCCTCCGACTAGCGGGCGTGGGGACAGATACGCAGTATTTT	CASSLRLAGVGTDTQYF
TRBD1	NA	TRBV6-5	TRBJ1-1	TGTGCCAGCAGCAGGGGGTGGAGCACTGAAGCTTTCTTT	CASSRGWSTEAFF
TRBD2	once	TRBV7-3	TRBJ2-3	TGTGCCAGCAGCCTTCTAGCGGGCTCAGATACGCAGTATTTT	CASSLLAGSDTQYF
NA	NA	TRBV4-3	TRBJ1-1	TGCGCCAGCAGCCAAGAAGTAAGGGAGCACATGAACACTGAAGCTTTCTTT	CASSQEVREHMNTEAFF
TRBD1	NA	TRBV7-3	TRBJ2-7	TGTGCCAGCAGCATGGGACAGGGAAGGGAGCAGTACTTC	CASSMGQGREQYF
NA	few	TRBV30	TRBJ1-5	TGTGCATACGCATCAGGGGGCAATCAGCCCCAGCATTTT	CAYASGGNQPQHF